This T cell receptor (beta chain) was identified in a study of neurological immune-mediated disorders. The CDR3 length is 14 residues. V was cut by 2 bases and J by 4 bases, with 12 bases left in between. Germline V gives CDR1 SGHRS, CDR2 YFSETQ. This clonotype was picked up many times. Over 170 million TCR-beta sequences (from 15-18 subjects) were yielded by each sequencing run. TCRdb independently ran MiXCR on the 5' RACE reads; one entry per CDR3 protein. The profile shows fewer than 35,000 distinct CDR3 sequences, around 4.5% of them singletons. Volunteers attending a blood bank in Maryland, USA, served as healthy controls. Source material was 2 million unsorted PBMCs, stored at -80 °C in RNAlater.

Sequencing was carried out using PBMCs. The source is a man aged 18-30 years in good health. V and J are TRBV5-1 and TRBJ2-5, with D possibly being TRBD1 (5 bases). The CDR3 region is CASSLTSRGETQYF. CDR3 bases: TGCGCCAGCAGCTTAACCTCTAGGGGAGAGACCCAGTACTTC.